These 5 T cell receptor beta chains originate from one sample sequenced in a study of control samples from healthy donors and cancer patients. Repertoires were generated with immunoSEQ multiplex PCR, while TCRdb's copy carries only in-frame clones and drops some. The data contain 99,000 or so clones, roughly 86% of them singletons. What was sequenced was blood. The receptors originated from a man between 60 and 75 years old in good health.

J is TRBJ1-1 and V is TRBV7-8; 10 bases line up with TRBD1. The trim removed 5 bases at V and 4 bases at J, leaving 7 bases unmatched. The germline gives CDR1 SGHVS, CDR2 FQNEAQ. This CDR3 region has 15 residues. The CDR3 here is CASSLYRDRGTEAFF. The CDR3 nucleotides are TGTGCCAGCAGCCTCTACCGGGACAGGGGCACTGAAGCTTTCTTT.

The chain couples TRBV4-1 to TRBJ2-5, with TRBD1 identical over 9 bases. V trimming: 2 bases; J trimming: 7 bases; junction bases outside the gene matches: 5. The CDR3 covers 14 residues. Germline V gene data show CDR1 as MGHRA and CDR2 as YSYEKL. This chain's CDR3 is CASSQWDRAGTQYF. The CDR3 region has the DNA TGCGCCAGCAGCCAATGGGACAGGGCAGGGACCCAGTACTTC.

The rearrangement uses TRBV7-9 and TRBJ1-2; D not certain. The V gene's germline CDR1 is SEHNR and CDR2 FQNEAQ (reference sequence). Trimming cost V 1 base and J 5 bases, with 8 bases left between them. CDR3 length: 13 amino acids. The CDR3 DNA sequence: TGTGCCAGCAGCTTAGATAACGGGTATGGCTACACCTTC. This translates into CASSLDNGYGYTF.

V gene TRBV10-3 combines with J gene TRBJ1-3; TRBD1 matches at 10 bases. This CDR3 is built from 16 residues. CDR1 is ENHRY and CDR2 is SYGVKD in the germline V gene. The trim removed 7 bases at V and 1 base at J, leaving 7 bases unmatched. CDR3 protein: CAINPGTGASGNTIYF. CDR3 nucleotide sequence: TGTGCCATCAATCCCGGGACAGGGGCTTCTGGAAACACCATATATTTT.

This sequence joins TRBV5-3 and TRBJ1-4, with 11 bases that match TRBD1. TRBV5-3 is an open reading frame whose function is uncertain. V shed 4 bases and J 5 bases; nucleotides not matched to a gene: 7. The CDR3 has 16 residues. The CDR3, as DNA: TGTGCCAGAAGCGGGGGACAGGGGGTTCGGAATGAAAAACTGTTTTTT. Protein sequence: CARSGGQGVRNEKLFF.